This TCR beta chain was recovered during a study of blood T cell repertoires in COVID-19. About the study: Samples of COVID-19 (acute and convalescent) were obtained from the United States, Italy and Spain. The cDNA or gDNA used as material had been derived from T cells, B-cell-depleted T cells, or PBMCs.

The CDR3 has 14 residues. The V gene lost 1 base and the J gene lost 1 base, with 7 bases spanning the gap. CDR1 MGHRA and CDR2 YSYEKL come from the germline V gene. Seattle cases were enrolled at active infection and followed longitudinally. Some clones are missing from TCRdb's copy, which holds only in-frame ones; the method was immunoSEQ multiplex PCR. The table includes about 150,000 clones, 85% to 90% detected once. Source material: peripheral blood. This chain links TRBV4-1 with TRBJ1-1; D gene ambiguous. This sequence was found in a man younger than 35 with COVID-19, enrolled during active disease. Here the CDR3 reads CASSQAPRNTEAFF. The CDR3 DNA reads TGCGCCAGCAGCCAAGCCCCGCGGAACACTGAAGCTTTCTTT.